The source of this TCR beta chain is a study of CD8 T cells in Susac syndrome. Both CD4+ and CD8+ T cells were negatively isolated, and TEMRA cells underwent FACS enrichment. The ends were cut back, 9 bases at V and 11 bases at J, with 19 bases in the middle. The CDR3 runs to 12 residues. Germline-derived CDR1 and CDR2 are MGHDK and SYGVNS. The RNA input was about 0.5 to 1 ug, and it was reverse transcribed with random hexamers. Amplification of TCR beta CDR3 was carried out by immunoSEQ multiplex PCR, which covered 54 Vbeta and 13 Jbeta segments. MiXCR, run by TCRdb on the immunoSEQ multiplex PCR reads, gives a single entry per CDR3 protein. The sample has about 150,000 distinct CDR3 sequences, roughly 95% seen once.

The clonotype comes from a human donor with Susac syndrome. The rearrangement uses TRBV25-1 and TRBJ1-2, with D tentatively TRBD1 (5 bases). Sequenced sample: CD4+ T cells from PBMCs. Here the CDR3 DNA reads TGTGCCAGTACGGGGCAGGGAAATAGGTACACCTTC. It encodes CASTGQGNRYTF.